This T cell receptor beta chain was sequenced in a study of long-term antiretroviral therapy in people with HIV. Sequencing used immunoSEQ v3.0 at survey level. Profiled with immunoSEQ multiplex PCR; TCRdb holds only in-frame clones, not every one. The data contain around 24,000 clones, approximately 73% of them singletons. Germline V gene data show CDR1 as LGHNA and CDR2 as YNFKEQ. CDR3 length: 16 residues. V was cut by 0 bases and J by 11 bases, with 17 bases left in between. Sequences were derived from unsorted PBMCs, sampled 0.5 years after starting antiretroviral therapy. This sequence was found in a woman aged 40 to 49 with HIV. This rearrangement joins TRBV4-2 to TRBJ1-6; a weak D match, TRBD1 (5 bases). DNA for the CDR3: TGTGCCAGCAGCCAAGATTCGGGGCAGGAGGGGACACCCCTCCACTTT. Its protein is CASSQDSGQEGTPLHF.